Presented here are 17 T cell receptor beta chains from one specimen sequenced in a study of T cell repertoires in cytomegalovirus infection. TCRdb called the reads again in MiXCR, with one record for every CDR3 protein. The table includes 40,000 to 55,000 distinct CDR3 sequences, over 15% detected once. Antigens for these TCRs are unknown. Source: CD8+ T cells from cultured PBMCs, taken from culture after CMV antigen stimulation. The receptors originated from a human donor in good health (CMV status not recorded). Some clones in this sample may be carry-over from other donors' samples.

Ten or more counts support this clonotype. As DNA, the CDR3 is TGTGCCACCAGCATTACAGGGGGCCCGAACACCGGGGAGCTGTTTTTT. It translates to CATSITGGPNTGELFF. V and J are TRBV15 and TRBJ2-2; 9 bases agree with TRBD1. The CDR3 contains 16 residues. In germline, CDR1 is LNHNV, CDR2 YYDKDF (reference sequence). V lost 4 bases to trimming and J lost 0 bases; unmatched junction nucleotides: 3.

The rearrangement uses TRBV6-2 or TRBV6-3 and TRBJ2-7; 9 nucleotides line up with TRBD2. The CDR3 is 16 amino acids. Germline V gene sequence: CDR1 MNHEY, CDR2 SVGEGT. Losses at the gene ends were 6 bases for V and 1 base for J; bases not matched to a gene: 10. The chain's CDR3 is CASSYPRAGGSYEQYF. The CDR3 DNA reads TGTGCCAGCAGCTATCCTCGGGCGGGAGGGTCCTACGAGCAGTACTTC.

On this clonotype: A much larger clone lies one base from this, so it may be a read error. This rearrangement joins TRBV7-2 to TRBJ2-2; 9 nucleotides align to TRBD2. The CDR3 consists of 15 residues. Germline V gene data show CDR1 as SGHTA and CDR2 as FQGNSA. CDR3 in DNA: TGTTCCAGCAGCTTAACCCTAGCGGGATCCGGGGAGCTGTTTTTT. Translating gives CSSSLTLAGSGELFF.

The genes are TRBV7-9 and TRBJ2-3; possibly TRBD2 for D (5 bases). This CDR3 has 15 residues. Germline assignment: CDR1 SEHNR and CDR2 FQNEAQ (reference sequence). The V end was cut by 4 bases, the J end by 4 bases, with 15 bases between. CDR3 DNA sequence: TGTGCCAGCAGCTCGGCTGAGGGCATGTCAGATACGCAGTATTTT. Protein product: CASSSAEGMSDTQYF. The full variable domain, rest sourced from reference TRBV7-9 and TRBJ2-3, is DTGVSQNPRHKITKRGQNVTFRCDPISEHNRLYWYRQTLGQGPEFLTYFQNEAQLEKSRLLSDRFSAERPKGSFSTLEIQRTEQGDSAMYLCASSSAEGMSDTQYFGPGTRLTVL.

This sequence joins TRBV6-6 and TRBJ2-3; 13 bases are shared with TRBD2. Germline V gene sequence: CDR1 MNHNY, CDR2 SVGAGI (reference sequence). The junction had 8 bases not matched to a gene; V was cut back by 5 bases and J by 6 bases. The CDR3 is 16 amino acids. The CDR3 region has the DNA TGTGCCAGCAGTCACGGACTAGCGGGGGTCCGCGATACGCAGTATTTT. It specifies CASSHGLAGVRDTQYF.

This clonotype was recorded a few times. The CDR3 sequence is CASSPKAGGYEQYF. The CDR3 DNA is TGTGCCAGCAGCCCAAAAGCAGGGGGTTACGAGCAGTACTTC. J is TRBJ2-7 and V is TRBV7-8, with 7 bases fitting TRBD1. CDR1 SGHVS and CDR2 FQNEAQ come from the germline V gene. V shed 5 bases, J shed 4 bases, and the junction held 8 bases outside the gene matches. The CDR3 totals 14 residues.

This clonotype has at least ten counts. The rearrangement uses TRBV6-2 or TRBV6-3 and TRBJ2-7; perhaps TRBD2 as D (6 bases). The germline V and J ends were trimmed by 6 bases and 3 bases, with 15 bases remaining between them. Germline CDR1 and CDR2: MNHEY and SVGEGT. This CDR3 contains 14 residues. CDR3 residues: CASRRGGDLYEQYF. The CDR3 nucleotides are TGTGCCAGCAGACGAGGAGGGGACCTCTACGAGCAGTACTTC.

The chain couples TRBV10-2 to TRBJ2-7; 13 bases match TRBD2. The CDR3 runs 14 residues. Germline CDR1 WSHSY, CDR2 SAAADI. V was pared by 4 bases and J by 6 bases, with 3 bases of the junction left unmatched. CDR3: CASSATSGGREQYF. CDR3 in DNA: TGCGCCAGCAGTGCGACTAGCGGGGGGCGCGAGCAGTACTTC.

The chain has TRBV11-2 and TRBJ1-5; D unclear. Trimming took off 1 base at V and 2 bases at J, with 6 bases between the two ends. CDR1 and CDR2 (germline): SGHAT, FQNNGV. CDR3 length: 14 amino acids. The CDR3 nucleotides are TGTGCCAGCAGCTTAGGCAGGCGCAATCAGCCCCAGCATTTT. Translation: CASSLGRRNQPQHF. Drawing the rest from reference TRBV11-2 and TRBJ1-5, the complete variable domain is EAGVAQSPRYKIIEKRQSVAFWCNPISGHATLYWYQQILGQGPKLLIQFQNNGVVDDSQLPKDRFSAERLKGVDSTLKIQPAKLEDSAVYLCASSLGRRNQPQHFGDGTRLSIL.

This clonotype appeared a few times. The chain is built from TRBV6-1 and TRBJ2-7; TRBD2 aligns across 12 bases. Germline V gene data show CDR1 as MNHNS and CDR2 as SASEGT. The ends lost 6 bases at V and 5 bases at J; junction bases unmatched: 5. This CDR3 spans 14 amino acids. The CDR3 region has the DNA TGTGCCAGCAGAGGGACTAGCGGGCCCCACGAGCAGTACTTC. Protein product: CASRGTSGPHEQYF.

The CDR3 here is CASSLTLAGEQFF. CDR3 coding DNA: TGTGCCAGCAGCTTAACTCTAGCAGGTGAGCAGTTCTTC. The chain combines TRBV7-3 with TRBJ2-1; maybe TRBD2 (5 bases). The germline V and J ends were trimmed by 0 bases and 9 bases, with 9 bases remaining between them. The CDR3 sequence is 13 residues long. Germline-derived CDR1 and CDR2 are SGHTA and FQGTGA. Full variable domain (remainder filled in from reference TRBV7-3 and TRBJ2-1): GAGVSQTPSNKVTEKGKYVELRCDPISGHTALYWYRQSLGQGPEFLIYFQGTGAADDSGLPNDRFFAVRPEGSVSTLKIQRTERGDSAVYLCASSLTLAGEQFFGPGTRLTVL.

This chain links TRBV27 with TRBJ1-5, with D hard to call. V lost 7 bases and J lost 0, with 10 bases in between. In germline, CDR1 is MNHEY, CDR2 SMNVEV (reference sequence). The CDR3 has 14 amino acids. CDR3 in amino acids: CASKPAYSNQPQHF. The CDR3 coding sequence is TGTGCCAGCAAACCAGCGTATAGCAATCAGCCCCAGCATTTT.

This clonotype was detected ten times or more. The V and J genes are TRBV7-2 and TRBJ2-1; 8 bases align to TRBD2. This CDR3 has 17 amino acids. J gave up 10 bases and V 2 bases, and 16 bases lay outside the gene matches. Germline V gene lookup returns CDR1 SGHTA and CDR2 FQGNSA. The CDR3 DNA follows: TGTGCCAGCAGCTTAAGGGGAGGAGCGGGGGAACAGGAGGAGCAGTTCTTC. It codes for CASSLRGGAGEQEEQFF.

This clonotype was counted a few times. The V call is TRBV7-9, the J call TRBJ2-7; D is unresolved. The germline gives CDR1 SEHNR, CDR2 FQNEAQ (reference sequence). This CDR3 is 13 amino acids long. The germline V and J ends were trimmed by 5 bases and 6 bases, with 14 bases remaining between them. For the CDR3, the DNA is TGTGCCAGCAGCGCTAGGGTCTCGCGCGAGCAGTACTTC. Translation gives CASSARVSREQYF.

The chain carries TRBV7-2 and TRBJ2-3; a possible D gene is TRBD2 (6 bases). Between the trimmed V and J ends, which lost 0 bases and 4 bases, there was a span of 23 bases. The CDR3 covers 19 residues. CDR1 SGHTA and CDR2 FQGNSA come from the germline V gene. The CDR3: CASSLARWILASSPDTQYF. CDR3 coding DNA: TGTGCCAGCAGCTTAGCTAGGTGGATCCTAGCGTCTTCTCCAGATACGCAGTATTTT.

The chain employs TRBV28 and TRBJ2-7; 8 bases map to TRBD2. Germline values: CDR1 MDHEN, CDR2 SYDVKM. This CDR3 contains 15 residues. V shed 7 bases and J 4 bases; nucleotides not matched to a gene: 12. The chain's CDR3 is CASTPGGLDSYEQYF. The CDR3 region has the DNA TGTGCCAGCACCCCGGGGGGACTAGATTCGTACGAGCAGTACTTC. Filled out from reference TRBV28 and TRBJ2-7, the complete variable domain reads DVKVTQSSRYLVKRTGEKVFLECVQDMDHENMFWYRQDPGLGLRLIYFSYDVKMKEKGDIPEGYSVSREKKERFSLILESASTNQTSMYLCASTPGGLDSYEQYFGPGTRLTVT.

This rearrangement joins TRBV12-3 or TRBV12-4 to TRBJ1-2; 7 nucleotides align to TRBD1. The V segment lost 7 bases and the J segment 6 bases; nucleotides outside the gene matches: 14. The CDR3 loop spans 15 amino acids. The CDR3 loop reads CASTVAGGGANGYTF. CDR3 nucleotides: TGTGCCAGCACGGTTGCGGGAGGGGGCGCGAATGGCTACACCTTC.